This T cell receptor (beta chain) was identified in a study of T cells in Graves' hyperthyroidism and ophthalmopathy. Not enrolled were patients with uncontrolled infection, other autoimmune disease, pregnancy or lactation. Together with thyroid ultrasound, orbital computed tomography, serum thyroxine and TRAb, clinical symptoms were used for diagnoses. Amplified TCR beta CDR3 regions came from RNA transcripts. Primed by the HTBI set, a first-round RT-PCR was run on the TCR CDR3. TCRdb analysed the multiplex PCR reads with MiXCR anew, one entry per CDR3 protein. Of around 300,000 distinct CDR3 sequences in the sample, approximately 13% were seen once. Points on this clonotype: Its antigen remains unknown.

The study's findings and limits: Ophthalmopathy and stable hyperthyroidism were told apart by a 13 V-J model. Most thyroid clonotypes with frequency above 0.001 were detected in blood.

The TCR was taken from a woman in her 40s with Graves' hyperthyroidism. Specimen: blood.

The CDR3 loop reads CATSRGRGGNYNEQFF. For the CDR3, the DNA is TGTGCCACCAGCAGGGGCCGAGGGGGAAACTACAATGAGCAGTTCTTC. The J gene is TRBJ2-1, the V gene TRBV15; D possibly corresponds to TRBD1 (6 bases). Germline V lookup: CDR1 LNHNV, CDR2 YYDKDF (reference sequence). The CDR3 extends over 16 amino acids. The V and J ends lost 3 bases and 3 bases respectively, with 15 bases between them.